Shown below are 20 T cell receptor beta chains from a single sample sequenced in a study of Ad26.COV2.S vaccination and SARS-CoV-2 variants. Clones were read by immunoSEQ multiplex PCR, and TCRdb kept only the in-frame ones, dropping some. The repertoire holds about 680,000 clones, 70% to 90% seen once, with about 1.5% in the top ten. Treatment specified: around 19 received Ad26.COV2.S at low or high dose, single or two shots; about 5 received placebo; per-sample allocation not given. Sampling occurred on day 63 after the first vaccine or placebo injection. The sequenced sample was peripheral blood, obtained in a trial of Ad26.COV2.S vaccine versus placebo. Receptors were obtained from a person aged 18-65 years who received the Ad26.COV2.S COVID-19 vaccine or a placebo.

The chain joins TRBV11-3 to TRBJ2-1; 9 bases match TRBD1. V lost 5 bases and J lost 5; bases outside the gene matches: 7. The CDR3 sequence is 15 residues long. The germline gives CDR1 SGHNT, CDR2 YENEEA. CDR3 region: CASSLNRGPHNEQFF. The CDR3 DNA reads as TGTGCCAGCAGCCTGAACAGGGGGCCTCACAATGAGCAGTTCTTC.

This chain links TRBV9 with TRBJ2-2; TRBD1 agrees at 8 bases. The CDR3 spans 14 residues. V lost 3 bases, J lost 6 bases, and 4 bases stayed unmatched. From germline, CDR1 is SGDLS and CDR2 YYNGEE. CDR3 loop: CASSGGQVPGELFF. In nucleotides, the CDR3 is TGTGCCAGCAGCGGGGGACAGGTCCCCGGGGAGCTGTTTTTT.

The CDR3 bases are TGTGCCAGCAGTCCCGGGACAGGGGACTACAATGAGCAGTTCTTC. As protein: CASSPGTGDYNEQFF. J is TRBJ2-1 and V is TRBV6-5; TRBD1 agrees at 10 bases. Germline CDR1 reads MNHEY; CDR2 reads SVGAGI. With 5 bases clipped from V and 3 bases from J, the junction kept 4 bases outside the gene matches. The length of the CDR3 is 15 residues.

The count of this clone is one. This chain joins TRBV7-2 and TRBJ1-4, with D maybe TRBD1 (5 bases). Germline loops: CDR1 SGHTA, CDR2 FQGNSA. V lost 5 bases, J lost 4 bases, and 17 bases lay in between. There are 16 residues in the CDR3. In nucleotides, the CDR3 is TGTGCCAGCAGCCCAGGCGACAGCCTTTATAATGAAAAACTGTTTTTT. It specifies CASSPGDSLYNEKLFF.

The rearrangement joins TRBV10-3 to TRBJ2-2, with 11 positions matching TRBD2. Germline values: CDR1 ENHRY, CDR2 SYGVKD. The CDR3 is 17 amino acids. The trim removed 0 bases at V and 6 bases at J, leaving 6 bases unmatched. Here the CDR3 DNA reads TGTGCCATCAGTGAGTCGAAGTTAGCGGGGGGGCCCGGGGAGCTGTTTTTT. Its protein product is CAISESKLAGGPGELFF.

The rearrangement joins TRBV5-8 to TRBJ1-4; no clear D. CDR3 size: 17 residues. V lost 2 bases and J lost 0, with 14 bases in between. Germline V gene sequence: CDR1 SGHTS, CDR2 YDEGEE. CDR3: CASSFLGLHTTNEKLFF. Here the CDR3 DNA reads TGTGCCAGCAGCTTTCTCGGTCTACACACAACTAATGAAAAACTGTTTTTT.

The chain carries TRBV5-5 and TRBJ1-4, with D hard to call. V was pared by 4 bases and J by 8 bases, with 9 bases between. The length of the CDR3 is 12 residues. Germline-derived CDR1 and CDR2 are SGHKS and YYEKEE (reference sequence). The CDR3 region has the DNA TGTGCCAGCAGCCCGAGTGGGGAAAAACTGTTTTTT. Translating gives CASSPSGEKLFF.

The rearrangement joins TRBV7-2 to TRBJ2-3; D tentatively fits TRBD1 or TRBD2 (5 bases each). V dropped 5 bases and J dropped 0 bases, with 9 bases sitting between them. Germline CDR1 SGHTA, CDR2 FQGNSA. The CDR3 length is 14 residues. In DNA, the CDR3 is TGTGCCAGCAGCCCGGGGCGAAGCACAGATACGCAGTATTTT. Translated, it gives CASSPGRSTDTQYF.

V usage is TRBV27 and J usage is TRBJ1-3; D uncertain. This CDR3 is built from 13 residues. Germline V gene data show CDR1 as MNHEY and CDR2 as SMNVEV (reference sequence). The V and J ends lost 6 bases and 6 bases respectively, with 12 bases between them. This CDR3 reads CASRQRGLNTIYF. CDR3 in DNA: TGTGCCAGCAGGCAGCGAGGATTAAACACCATATATTTT.

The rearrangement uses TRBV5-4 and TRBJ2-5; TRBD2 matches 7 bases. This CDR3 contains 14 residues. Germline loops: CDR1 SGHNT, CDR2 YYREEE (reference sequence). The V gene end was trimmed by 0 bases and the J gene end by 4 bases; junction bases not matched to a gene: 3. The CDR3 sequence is CASSLGAGVETQYF. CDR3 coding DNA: TGTGCCAGCAGCTTGGGGGCGGGGGTAGAGACCCAGTACTTC.

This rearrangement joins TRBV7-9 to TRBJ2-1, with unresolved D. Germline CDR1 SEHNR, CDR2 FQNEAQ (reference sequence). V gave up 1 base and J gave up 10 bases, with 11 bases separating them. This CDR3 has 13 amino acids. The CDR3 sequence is CASSLDSSEEQFF. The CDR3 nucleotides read TGTGCCAGCAGCTTAGATAGTTCGGAAGAGCAGTTCTTC. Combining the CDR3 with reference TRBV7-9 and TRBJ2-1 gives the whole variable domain DTGVSQNPRHKITKRGQNVTFRCDPISEHNRLYWYRQTLGQGPEFLTYFQNEAQLEKSRLLSDRFSAERPKGSFSTLEIQRTEQGDSAMYLCASSLDSSEEQFFGPGTRLTVL.

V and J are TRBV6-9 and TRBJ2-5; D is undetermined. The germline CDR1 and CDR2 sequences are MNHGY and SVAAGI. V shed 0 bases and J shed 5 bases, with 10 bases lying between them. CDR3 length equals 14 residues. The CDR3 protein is CASSYSVPLETQYF. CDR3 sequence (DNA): TGTGCCAGCAGTTATTCGGTCCCCTTGGAGACCCAGTACTTC.

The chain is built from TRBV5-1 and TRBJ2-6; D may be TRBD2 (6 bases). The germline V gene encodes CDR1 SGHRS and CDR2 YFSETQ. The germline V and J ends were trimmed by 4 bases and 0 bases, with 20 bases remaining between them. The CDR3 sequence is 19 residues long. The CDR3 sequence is CASSRGVTGTPSGANVLTF. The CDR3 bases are TGCGCCAGCAGCCGCGGGGTTACCGGAACGCCCTCTGGGGCCAACGTCCTGACTTTC.

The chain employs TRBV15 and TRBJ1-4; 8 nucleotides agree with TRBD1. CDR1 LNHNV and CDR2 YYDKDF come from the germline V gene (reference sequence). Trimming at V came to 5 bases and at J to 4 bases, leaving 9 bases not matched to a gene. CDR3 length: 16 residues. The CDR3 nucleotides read TGTGCCACCAGCGACTATGGGACAGGCCTTAATGAAAAACTGTTTTTT. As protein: CATSDYGTGLNEKLFF.

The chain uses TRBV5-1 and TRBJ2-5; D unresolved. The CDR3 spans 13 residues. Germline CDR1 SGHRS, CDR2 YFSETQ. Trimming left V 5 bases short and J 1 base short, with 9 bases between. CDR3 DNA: TGCGCCAGCAGTGGCCAGCCCCAAGAGACCCAGTACTTC. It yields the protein CASSGQPQETQYF.

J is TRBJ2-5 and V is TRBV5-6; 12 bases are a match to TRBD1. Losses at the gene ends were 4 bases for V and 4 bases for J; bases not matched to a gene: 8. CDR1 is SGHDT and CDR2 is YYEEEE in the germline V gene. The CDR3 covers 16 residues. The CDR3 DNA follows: TGTGCCAGCAGCCAATTGGGACAGGGGGCTTTAGAGACCCAGTACTTC. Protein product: CASSQLGQGALETQYF.

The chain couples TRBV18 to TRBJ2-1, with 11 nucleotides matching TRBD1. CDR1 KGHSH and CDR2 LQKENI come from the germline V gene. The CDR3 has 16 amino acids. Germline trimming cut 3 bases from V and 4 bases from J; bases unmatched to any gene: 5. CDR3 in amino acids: CASSPVGTGGYNEQFF. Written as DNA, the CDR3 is TGTGCCAGCTCACCGGTCGGGACAGGGGGGTACAATGAGCAGTTCTTC.

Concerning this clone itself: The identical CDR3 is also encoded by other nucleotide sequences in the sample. CDR3 nucleotides: TGTGCCAGCAGTCCAGGACAGGGAAGAGAAAAACTGTTTTTT. Residues: CASSPGQGREKLFF. This chain links TRBV6-5 with TRBJ1-4; 8 bases are shared with TRBD1. With V trimmed by 5 bases and J by 8 bases, 7 bases remained unmatched. The V gene's germline CDR1 is MNHEY and CDR2 SVGAGI. This CDR3 is built from 14 residues.

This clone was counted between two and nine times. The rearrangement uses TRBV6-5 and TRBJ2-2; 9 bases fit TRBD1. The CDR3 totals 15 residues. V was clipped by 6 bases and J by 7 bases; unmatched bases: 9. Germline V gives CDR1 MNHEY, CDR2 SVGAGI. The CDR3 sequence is CASRTTGTGIGELFF. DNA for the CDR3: TGTGCCAGCAGGACCACCGGGACAGGGATCGGGGAGCTGTTTTTT.

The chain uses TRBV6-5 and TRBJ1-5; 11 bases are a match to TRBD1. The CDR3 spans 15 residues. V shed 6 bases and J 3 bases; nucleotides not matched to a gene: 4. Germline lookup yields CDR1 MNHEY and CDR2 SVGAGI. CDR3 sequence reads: CASSLGQGVNQPQHF. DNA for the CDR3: TGTGCCAGCAGCCTGGGACAGGGGGTCAATCAGCCCCAGCATTTT.